The clone carrying this TCR beta chain was seen just once. Deletions cut 4 bases from V and 5 bases from J, with 17 bases between. This CDR3 has 15 amino acids. CDR1 is MNHEY, CDR2 SVGAGI, per germline. Only in-frame clones appear in the TCRdb table, and some are missing; sequencing was by immunoSEQ multiplex PCR. The sample has 65,000 to 90,000 clones, 91% seen once. The data were taken from a study of OX40 agonist ivuxolimab in advanced cancers. This chain joins TRBV6-5 and TRBJ1-1; weak D call: TRBD1 (5 bases). The sequencing here drew on CD4+ or CD8+ T cells sorted from blood, taken in a trial of the OX40 agonist ivuxolimab. This sequence originates from an adult with an advanced solid tumor such as melanoma, head and neck, liver or kidney cancer. The CDR3 loop is CASSSPQGAGTEAFF. The CDR3 bases are TGTGCCAGCAGTTCCCCCCAGGGCGCGGGGACTGAAGCTTTCTTT.